These 20 T cell receptor beta chains share one sample of origin, sequenced in a study of human thymus T cells. Resections from corrective heart surgery supplied the thymus tissue. Assay used: immunoSEQ multiplex PCR; TCRdb lists only in-frame clones, some missing. The sample shows about 78,000 clones, roughly 96% of them seen only once. Source material: thymus tissue. The receptors were gathered from a boy in the first two years of life with a congenital heart defect but otherwise immunologically healthy.

The V gene is TRBV7-9, the J gene TRBJ2-7, with 13 bases matching TRBD2. Trimming removed 1 base from V and 5 bases from J; junction bases left unmatched: 11. There are 18 residues in the CDR3. Germline V gene data show CDR1 as SEHNR and CDR2 as FQNEAQ (reference sequence). The chain's CDR3 is CASSLEGDRTSGRHEQYF. In DNA, the CDR3 is TGTGCCAGCAGCTTAGAGGGTGACCGGACTAGCGGGAGACACGAGCAGTACTTC.

The rearrangement links TRBV30 to TRBJ1-6; unclear D gene. The germline V gene encodes CDR1 GTSNPN and CDR2 SVGIG (reference sequence). With 1 base removed from V and 7 bases from J, the gap between germline ends came to 11 bases. This CDR3 has 14 amino acids. The CDR3 is CAWSAPGCNSPLHF. CDR3 in DNA: TGTGCCTGGAGTGCACCCGGATGCAATTCACCCCTCCACTTT.

J is TRBJ2-1 and V is TRBV6-4, with D tentatively TRBD1 or TRBD2 (5 bases each). This CDR3 spans 12 amino acids. Germline V gene sequence: CDR1 MRHNA, CDR2 SNTAGT. Trimming shortened V by 0 bases and J by 16 bases, and 13 bases separated the two germline ends. In DNA form, the CDR3 reads TGTGCCAGCAGTGACTCAGAGGGGCCTCTCTTCTTC. Translation: CASSDSEGPLFF.

The chain recombines TRBV12-2 with TRBJ2-7; no check of the table's D call, TRBD1, against the DNA was made. TRBV12-2 is a listed pseudogene. The CDR3 extends over 16 amino acids. The CDR3 spells CASRPISWLKAYEQYF. In DNA form, the CDR3 reads TGTGCAAGTCGCCCAATTTCGTGGCTGAAAGCCTACGAGCAGTACTTC.

In its sample, this clone was seen once. V usage is TRBV10-2 and J usage is TRBJ1-2, with 12 bases that match TRBD1. V shed 4 bases and J 2 bases; nucleotides not matched to a gene: 2. CDR3 length equals 15 residues. Germline V gene lookup returns CDR1 WSHSY and CDR2 SAAADI. The CDR3 DNA follows: TGCGCCAGCAGTGGGGACAGGGGGCTAAACTATGGCTACACCTTC. Amino acid sequence: CASSGDRGLNYGYTF.

The gene calls are TRBV6-1 and TRBJ2-7, with D possibly TRBD2 on 6 matching bases. Germline V gene sequence: CDR1 MNHNS, CDR2 SASEGT. There are 14 residues in the CDR3. Trimming left V 6 bases short and J 4 bases short, with 16 bases between. CDR3 sequence: CASSPGLEIYEQYF. The DNA of the CDR3 is TGTGCCAGCAGCCCGGGACTGGAAATTTACGAGCAGTACTTC.

CDR3: CASTHRTIDPEYEKLFF. The CDR3 nucleotides read TGTGCCAGCACCCACCGCACCATAGACCCGGAATATGAAAAACTGTTTTTT. This rearrangement joins TRBV6-8 to TRBJ1-4; D gene unclear. The V and J ends lost 7 bases and 6 bases respectively, with 24 bases between them. Germline lookup yields CDR1 MNHGY and CDR2 SAAAGT. The CDR3 is made up of 17 amino acids.

V usage is TRBV5-6 and J usage is TRBJ2-3, with TRBD2 matching 12 bases. The CDR3 is 16 amino acids. CDR1 and CDR2 (germline): SGHDT, YYEEEE. V gave up 4 bases and J gave up 0 bases; unmatched junction bases: 3. DNA for the CDR3: TGTGCCAGCAGCGGGGGGACTAGCGGGAGCACAGATACGCAGTATTTT. Protein sequence: CASSGGTSGSTDTQYF.

This chain connects TRBV9 to TRBJ1-2, with TRBD1 as a possible D gene (5 bases). Germline loops: CDR1 SGDLS, CDR2 YYNGEE. The CDR3 length is 13 residues. V lost 0 bases and J 8 bases, leaving 11 bases between the germline ends. The CDR3 region has the DNA TGTGCCAGCAGCGTAGGAGCCAGGGTCGGCTACACCTTC. Its translation is CASSVGARVGYTF.

This sequence joins TRBV5-6 and TRBJ2-3; D is possibly TRBD1 (6 bases). This CDR3 contains 15 residues. Trimming left V 7 bases short and J 0 bases short, with 15 bases between. Per the germline V gene, CDR1 is SGHDT and CDR2 is YYEEEE. The CDR3 DNA reads as TGTGCCAGCGGGGGCCGGCGGGCCAGCACAGATACGCAGTATTTT. This translates into CASGGRRASTDTQYF.

The V gene is TRBV19, the J gene TRBJ1-2; 8 bases line up with TRBD1. This CDR3 comprises 19 residues. CDR1 is LNHDA and CDR2 is SQIVND in the germline V gene (reference sequence). V was pared by 5 bases and J by 1 base, with 18 bases of the junction left unmatched. The CDR3 reads CASSPGNGQGILHNYGYTF. In nucleotides, the CDR3 is TGTGCCAGTAGTCCGGGAAACGGACAGGGAATACTACATAACTATGGCTACACCTTC.

V gene TRBV9 combines with J gene TRBJ1-2; 7 nucleotides line up with TRBD1. CDR1 SGDLS and CDR2 YYNGEE come from the germline V gene. The CDR3 is 15 residues long. Germline trimming cut 3 bases from V and 8 bases from J; bases unmatched to any gene: 13. CDR3 sequence reads: CASSESGDSAMGYTF. The CDR3 DNA reads as TGTGCCAGCAGCGAGAGTGGGGACAGTGCTATGGGCTACACCTTC. Using reference TRBV9 and TRBJ1-2 for the parts outside the CDR3, the full variable domain is DSGVTQTPKHLITATGQRVTLRCSPRSGDLSVYWYQQSLDQGLQFLIQYYNGEERAKGNILERFSAQQFPDLHSELNLSSLELGDSALYFCASSESGDSAMGYTFGSGTRLTVV.

Comments on this clone: A read error may account for a junction end that differs from germline. The chain has TRBV4-1 and TRBJ2-7; TRBD1 matches 12 bases. The CDR3 loop spans 16 amino acids. Looked up from germline, CDR1 is MGHRA and CDR2 is YSYEKL. The CDR3 here is CASTLRGGQGASEQYF. The CDR3 DNA is TGTGCCAGCACCCTTAGAGGGGGACAGGGGGCCAGTGAGCAGTACTTC.

The rearrangement uses TRBV20-1 and TRBJ1-1, with 7 bases fitting TRBD1. The J segment lost 7 bases and the V segment lost 6 bases, leaving 5 bases of the junction unmatched. The CDR3 covers 11 residues. Germline CDR1 DFQATT, CDR2 SNEGSKA (reference sequence). The CDR3: CSAKTGFEAFF. In DNA, the CDR3 is TGCAGTGCCAAGACAGGGTTTGAAGCTTTCTTT.

The genes are TRBV27 and TRBJ2-3; maybe TRBD1 (5 bases). Deletions cut 5 bases from V and 2 bases from J, with 14 bases between. Germline V lookup: CDR1 MNHEY, CDR2 SMNVEV (reference sequence). This CDR3 comprises 15 residues. The CDR3 loop reads CASSPTPGLTDTQYF. Written as DNA, the CDR3 is TGTGCCAGCAGTCCCACCCCAGGGCTCACAGATACGCAGTATTTT.

The gene calls are TRBV4-1 and TRBJ2-3, with D unresolved. The CDR3 is 15 amino acids. Germline lookup yields CDR1 MGHRA and CDR2 YSYEKL. The V end was cut by 0 bases, the J end by 3 bases, with 10 bases between. The CDR3 DNA follows: TGCGCCAGCAGCCAAGAGGGGTCCGGTACAGATACGCAGTATTTT. It encodes CASSQEGSGTDTQYF.

V usage is TRBV13 and J usage is TRBJ2-5; D is undetermined. The CDR3 runs 13 residues. Trimming cost V 3 bases and J 4 bases, with 9 bases left between them. CDR1 is PRHDT, CDR2 FYEKMQ, per germline (reference sequence). CDR3 sequence reads: CASSLVGIETQYF. The DNA of the CDR3 is TGTGCCAGCAGCTTGGTGGGAATAGAGACCCAGTACTTC.

This chain connects TRBV7-6 to TRBJ2-5, with D unresolved. The CDR3 runs to 14 residues. Trimming took off 2 bases at V and 2 bases at J, with 9 bases between the two ends. Germline-derived CDR1 and CDR2 are SGHVS and FNYEAQ. CDR3 sequence reads: CASSLSREQETQYF. CDR3 sequence (DNA): TGTGCCAGCAGCTTAAGCAGAGAACAAGAGACCCAGTACTTC.

V gene TRBV6-8 combines with J gene TRBJ2-3; D call uncertain. Germline V gene lookup returns CDR1 MNHGY and CDR2 SAAAGT. This CDR3 region has 15 residues. Trimming pared 7 bases from V and 2 bases from J, leaving 16 bases between. CDR3 DNA: TGTGCCAGCAAGAATCCAGGTGACCACACAGATACGCAGTATTTT. It translates to CASKNPGDHTDTQYF.

V usage is TRBV5-1 and J usage is TRBJ2-2, with 11 positions matching TRBD2. Germline-derived CDR1 and CDR2 are SGHRS and YFSETQ. The CDR3 covers 15 residues. J lost 4 bases, V lost 5 bases, and 4 bases had no gene match. Here the CDR3 reads CASRLAGVITGELFF. DNA for the CDR3: TGCGCCAGCAGACTAGCGGGAGTCATCACCGGGGAGCTGTTTTTT.